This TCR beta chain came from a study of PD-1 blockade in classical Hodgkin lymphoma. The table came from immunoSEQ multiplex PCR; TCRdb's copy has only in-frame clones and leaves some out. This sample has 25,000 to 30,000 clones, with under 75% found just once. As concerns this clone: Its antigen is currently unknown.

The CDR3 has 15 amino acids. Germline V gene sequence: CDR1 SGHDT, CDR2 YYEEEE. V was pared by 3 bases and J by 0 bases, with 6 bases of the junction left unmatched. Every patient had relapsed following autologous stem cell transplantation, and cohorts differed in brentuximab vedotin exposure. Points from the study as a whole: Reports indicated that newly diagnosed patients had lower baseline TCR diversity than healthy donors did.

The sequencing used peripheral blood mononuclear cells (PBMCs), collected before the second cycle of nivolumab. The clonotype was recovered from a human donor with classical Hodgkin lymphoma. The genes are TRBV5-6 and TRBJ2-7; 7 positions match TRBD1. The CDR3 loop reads CASSSLGTASYEQYF. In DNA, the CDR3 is TGTGCCAGCAGCTCATTAGGGACAGCCTCCTACGAGCAGTACTTC. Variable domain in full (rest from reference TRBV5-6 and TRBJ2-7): DAGVTQSPTHLIKTRGQQVTLRCSPKSGHDTVSWYQQALGQGPQFIFQYYEEEERQRGNFPDRFSGHQFPNYSSELNVNALLLGDSALYLCASSSLGTASYEQYFGPGTRLTVT.